These T cell receptor beta chains were read from a single sample in a study of blood T cell repertoires in COVID-19. Sequenced by immunoSEQ multiplex PCR; TCRdb stores in-frame clones only, minus some. The sample holds about 95,000 clones, 65% to 85% seen once. Sequencing input: peripheral blood. These receptor sequences come from an elderly man with active or convalescent COVID-19. Both conserved end residues are part of each CDR3. The D gene is left open where the match is weak. Not all rows give a size; the values are once, few, many and, for expanded clones, a class.

D gene: NA
J gene: TRBJ2-5
V gene: TRBV5-1
clone size: NA
CDR3 protein: CASSFEDSRTQYF
CDR3 DNA: TGCGCCAGCAGCTTTGAGGACAGTCGAACCCAGTACTTC

D gene: NA
J gene: TRBJ1-2
V gene: TRBV6-5
clone size: NA
CDR3 protein: CASSSPGYGYTF
CDR3 DNA: TGTGCCAGCAGTTCCCCAGGGTATGGCTACACCTTC

D gene: NA
J gene: TRBJ1-2
V gene: TRBV4-2
clone size: NA
CDR3 protein: CASSQGGGPGGYTF
CDR3 DNA: TGTGCCAGCAGCCAAGGGGGGGGCCCGGGTGGCTACACCTTC

D gene: NA
J gene: TRBJ1-5
V gene: TRBV18
clone size: NA
CDR3 protein: CASSPLGAQGNQPQHF
CDR3 DNA: TGTGCCAGCTCACCACTGGGGGCCCAAGGCAATCAGCCCCAGCATTTT

D gene: TRBD2
J gene: TRBJ2-7
V gene: TRBV5-5
clone size: NA
CDR3 protein: CASSLAGRNSYEQYF
CDR3 DNA: TGTGCCAGCAGCTTGGCCGGGAGGAACTCCTACGAGCAGTACTTC

D gene: TRBD2
J gene: TRBJ2-1
V gene: TRBV13
clone size: few
CDR3 protein: CARRARGGGPAVDEQFF
CDR3 DNA: TGTGCCCGCCGGGCCCGGGGCGGGGGGCCGGCAGTCGATGAGCAGTTCTTC

D gene: TRBD1
J gene: TRBJ2-2
V gene: TRBV4-1
clone size: few
CDR3 protein: CASSQGTANTGELFF
CDR3 DNA: TGCGCCAGCAGCCAGGGGACAGCGAACACCGGGGAGCTGTTTTTT

D gene: TRBD1
J gene: TRBJ1-4
V gene: TRBV3-1/TRBV3-2
clone size: NA
CDR3 protein: CASSLRTGVDNEKLFF
CDR3 DNA: TGTGCCAGCAGCCTCCGGACAGGGGTTGATAATGAAAAACTGTTTTTT

D gene: NA
J gene: TRBJ1-5
V gene: TRBV2
clone size: NA
CDR3 protein: CASTSSRIVDGQPQHF
CDR3 DNA: TGTGCCAGCACCTCGTCGAGGATCGTGGATGGTCAGCCCCAGCATTTT

D gene: TRBD1
J gene: TRBJ2-1
V gene: TRBV7-3
clone size: NA
CDR3 protein: CASSSYVTGARVEQFF
CDR3 DNA: TGTGCCAGCAGCTCCTACGTTACAGGGGCCCGTGTGGAGCAGTTCTTC

D gene: NA
J gene: TRBJ1-5
V gene: TRBV28
clone size: NA
CDR3 protein: CASIGATEKYSNQPQHF
CDR3 DNA: TGTGCCAGCATTGGGGCGACAGAAAAATATAGCAATCAGCCCCAGCATTTT

D gene: TRBD2
J gene: TRBJ2-7
V gene: TRBV3-1/TRBV3-2
clone size: NA
CDR3 protein: CASSQPGGVYEQYF
CDR3 DNA: TGTGCCAGCAGCCAACCGGGGGGGGTTTACGAGCAGTACTTC

D gene: NA
J gene: TRBJ1-4
V gene: TRBV2
clone size: once
CDR3 protein: CASSEGALSNEKLFF
CDR3 DNA: TGTGCCAGCAGTGAAGGGGCTCTATCTAATGAAAAACTGTTTTTT

D gene: TRBD2
J gene: TRBJ2-3
V gene: TRBV4-1
clone size: NA
CDR3 protein: CASSFGLAGGRVTDTQYF
CDR3 DNA: TGCGCCAGCAGCTTTGGACTAGCGGGGGGCCGCGTCACAGATACGCAGTATTTT

D gene: TRBD2
J gene: TRBJ2-1
V gene: TRBV7-2
clone size: NA
CDR3 protein: CASSVSGGLNEQFF
CDR3 DNA: TGTGCCAGCAGCGTCTCGGGGGGGCTGAATGAGCAGTTCTTC

D gene: TRBD2
J gene: TRBJ2-2
V gene: TRBV7-2
clone size: once
CDR3 protein: CASSWTSGGATGELFF
CDR3 DNA: TGTGCCAGCAGCTGGACTAGCGGGGGGGCCACCGGGGAGCTGTTTTTT

D gene: TRBD2
J gene: TRBJ2-7
V gene: TRBV7-3
clone size: once
CDR3 protein: CASSLGLAGVEQYF
CDR3 DNA: TGTGCCAGCAGCTTAGGGCTAGCGGGGGTCGAGCAGTACTTC

D gene: TRBD1
J gene: TRBJ2-7
V gene: TRBV6-5
clone size: NA
CDR3 protein: CASSYGTGPYEQYF
CDR3 DNA: TGTGCCAGCAGTTACGGGACAGGGCCGTACGAGCAGTACTTC

D gene: NA
J gene: TRBJ1-5
V gene: TRBV19
clone size: NA
CDR3 protein: CASSIGGVPRNQPQHF
CDR3 DNA: TGTGCCAGTAGTATAGGGGGGGTCCCCAGGAATCAGCCCCAGCATTTT

D gene: TRBD2
J gene: TRBJ2-3
V gene: TRBV24-1
clone size: NA
CDR3 protein: CATSEARRGVFRTDTQYF
CDR3 DNA: TGTGCCACCAGTGAGGCGAGGCGGGGGGTTTTTAGGACAGATACGCAGTATTTT

D gene: TRBD2
J gene: TRBJ2-5
V gene: TRBV9
clone size: NA
CDR3 protein: CASSVAVAGVQETQYF
CDR3 DNA: TGTGCCAGCAGCGTAGCTGTAGCGGGGGTCCAAGAGACCCAGTACTTC

D gene: NA
J gene: TRBJ2-5
V gene: TRBV29-1
clone size: NA
CDR3 protein: CSVETSEETQYF
CDR3 DNA: TGCAGCGTTGAGACTAGTGAAGAGACCCAGTACTTC

D gene: NA
J gene: TRBJ2-1
V gene: TRBV5-1
clone size: NA
CDR3 protein: CASSSSGQGNEQFF
CDR3 DNA: TGCGCCAGCAGCTCATCTGGGCAGGGGAATGAGCAGTTCTTC

D gene: TRBD2
J gene: TRBJ2-1
V gene: TRBV5-1
clone size: NA
CDR3 protein: CASSAWGIAGANEQFF
CDR3 DNA: TGCGCCAGCAGCGCGTGGGGGATAGCGGGGGCCAATGAGCAGTTCTTC

D gene: TRBD1
J gene: TRBJ2-7
V gene: TRBV15
clone size: NA
CDR3 protein: CATSREGGGTGNHEQYF
CDR3 DNA: TGTGCCACCAGCAGAGAGGGTGGGGGGACAGGGAACCACGAGCAGTACTTC

D gene: TRBD1
J gene: TRBJ2-7
V gene: TRBV10-1
clone size: NA
CDR3 protein: CASSAGQRPSEQYF
CDR3 DNA: TGCGCCAGCAGTGCGGGACAGCGCCCCTCCGAGCAGTACTTC

D gene: NA
J gene: TRBJ2-2
V gene: TRBV5-4
clone size: NA
CDR3 protein: CASRYSSGELFF
CDR3 DNA: TGTGCCAGCAGATATTCGTCCGGGGAGCTGTTTTTT

D gene: TRBD1
J gene: TRBJ1-5
V gene: TRBV10-3
clone size: NA
CDR3 protein: CAISEPGGQVNQPQHF
CDR3 DNA: TGTGCCATCAGTGAGCCCGGGGGACAGGTCAATCAGCCCCAGCATTTT

D gene: TRBD1
J gene: TRBJ2-5
V gene: TRBV2
clone size: NA
CDR3 protein: CANQLTGQETQYF
CDR3 DNA: TGTGCCAACCAACTGACAGGGCAAGAGACCCAGTACTTC

D gene: NA
J gene: TRBJ1-4
V gene: TRBV7-9
clone size: once
CDR3 protein: CASRPSGGATTNEKLFF
CDR3 DNA: TGTGCCAGCAGACCTAGCGGGGGGGCAACTACTAATGAAAAACTGTTTTTT

D gene: NA
J gene: TRBJ2-2
V gene: TRBV7-2
clone size: NA
CDR3 protein: CASSATFGGELFF
CDR3 DNA: TGTGCCAGCAGCGCCACTTTTGGCGGGGAGCTGTTTTTT

D gene: NA
J gene: TRBJ2-7
V gene: TRBV27
clone size: NA
CDR3 protein: CASSLQGGEQYF
CDR3 DNA: TGTGCCAGCAGTTTACAGGGTGGCGAGCAGTACTTC

D gene: NA
J gene: TRBJ1-1
V gene: TRBV7-9
clone size: NA
CDR3 protein: CASNLLVQGGNTEAFF
CDR3 DNA: TGTGCCAGCAACCTCCTCGTCCAGGGCGGAAACACTGAAGCTTTCTTT

D gene: NA
J gene: TRBJ2-5
V gene: TRBV6-1
clone size: NA
CDR3 protein: CASSDTGSETQYF
CDR3 DNA: TGTGCCAGCAGTGATACAGGGAGTGAGACCCAGTACTTC

D gene: NA
J gene: TRBJ1-2
V gene: TRBV3-1/TRBV3-2
clone size: NA
CDR3 protein: CASSQVGRGYTF
CDR3 DNA: TGTGCCAGCAGCCAAGTCGGGAGAGGCTACACCTTC

D gene: NA
J gene: TRBJ2-7
V gene: TRBV10-1
clone size: NA
CDR3 protein: CASSESKGEQYF
CDR3 DNA: TGCGCCAGCAGTGAGTCGAAGGGGGAGCAGTACTTC

D gene: TRBD1
J gene: TRBJ2-7
V gene: TRBV6-5
clone size: NA
CDR3 protein: CASRGQGLSVDEQYF
CDR3 DNA: TGTGCCAGCAGGGGACAGGGTTTATCAGTGGACGAGCAGTACTTC

D gene: TRBD1
J gene: TRBJ1-3
V gene: TRBV9
clone size: few
CDR3 protein: CASSSYTGVDTIYF
CDR3 DNA: TGTGCCAGCAGCTCGTACACAGGGGTGGACACCATATATTTT

D gene: NA
J gene: TRBJ1-5
V gene: TRBV24-1
clone size: NA
CDR3 protein: CATSPREYSNQPQHF
CDR3 DNA: TGTGCCACCAGTCCTAGGGAGTATAGCAATCAGCCCCAGCATTTT

D gene: NA
J gene: TRBJ1-1
V gene: TRBV10-3
clone size: NA
CDR3 protein: CAIRPRGTEAFF
CDR3 DNA: TGTGCCATCAGGCCCAGGGGCACTGAAGCTTTCTTT

D gene: NA
J gene: TRBJ2-7
V gene: TRBV29-1
clone size: NA
CDR3 protein: CSVEDPGMRGSYEQYF
CDR3 DNA: TGCAGCGTTGAAGATCCCGGGATGCGAGGCTCCTACGAGCAGTACTTC

D gene: NA
J gene: TRBJ1-4
V gene: TRBV7-2
clone size: NA
CDR3 protein: CASSLARTGYIATNEKLFF
CDR3 DNA: TGTGCCAGCAGCTTAGCGAGGACGGGGTACATTGCAACTAATGAAAAACTGTTTTTT

D gene: TRBD1
J gene: TRBJ1-2
V gene: TRBV6-5
clone size: NA
CDR3 protein: CASSPGTGSGVGYTF
CDR3 DNA: TGTGCCAGCAGTCCTGGGACAGGGAGCGGCGTTGGCTACACCTTC

D gene: TRBD1
J gene: TRBJ1-1
V gene: TRBV11-1
clone size: NA
CDR3 protein: CASSKTGGRTEAFF
CDR3 DNA: TGTGCCAGCAGCAAGACAGGGGGCCGAACTGAAGCTTTCTTT

D gene: NA
J gene: TRBJ2-5
V gene: TRBV7-9
clone size: few
CDR3 protein: CASSQGLEETQYF
CDR3 DNA: TGTGCCAGCAGCCAGGGACTCGAAGAGACCCAGTACTTC